This paragraph covers one T cell receptor beta chain sequence. Original handling: By means of reference gene primer amplification, nucleated cell counts were estimated. Profiling relied on immunoSEQ multiplex PCR, and the TCRdb table lists in-frame clones only, not all of them. For V, J and clone size, that table is used; D and trimming come from the DNA. The data hold hundreds of thousands of clones, with approximately 90% observed a single time. The data stem from a study of blood T cell repertoires in COVID-19. Turning to the study itself: Both acute and convalescent COVID-19 samples were obtained from the United States, Italy and Spain.

The sequence was obtained from a man in his fifties or sixties who had recovered from COVID-19. The source material was peripheral blood.

CDR3: CASSQMGHQGGETQYF. In DNA form, the CDR3 reads TGTGCCAGCAGCCAGATGGGCCACCAGGGGGGAGAGACCCAGTACTTC. This chain links TRBV5-4 with TRBJ2-5; D possibly corresponds to TRBD1 (7 bases). Germline V gene sequence: CDR1 SGHNT, CDR2 YYREEE (reference sequence). Trimming removed 4 bases at V and 4 bases at J, with 20 bases between. The CDR3 covers 16 residues.